This T cell receptor beta chain was sequenced in a study of blood T cell repertoires in COVID-19. As for the study in general: The United States, Italy and Spain were the sources of the acute and convalescent COVID-19 samples.

Looked up from germline, CDR1 is MNHEY and CDR2 is SVGEGT. The CDR3 spans 16 residues. V was pared by 0 bases and J by 2 bases, with 11 bases between. Original methodology: Amplified reference gene primers provided the basis for estimating nucleated cell counts. TCRdb's table, derived via immunoSEQ multiplex PCR, lists solely in-frame clones and lacks some. From that table come the V and J calls and clone size; the DNA was used to work out D and trimming. The sample lists roughly 56,000 clones, roughly 89% occurring once. Sequences were obtained from peripheral blood. The chain uses TRBV6-2 or TRBV6-3 and TRBJ2-1; D uncertain. This receptor was obtained from a woman aged 55-70 years with COVID-19, enrolled during active disease. CDR3 in amino acids: CASSYSTQAPYNEQFF. The CDR3 nucleotides read TGTGCCAGCAGTTACTCAACCCAAGCTCCCTACAATGAGCAGTTCTTC.